A single sample gave rise to the 27 T cell receptor beta chains below, sequenced in a study of shared clonotypes between healthy human individuals. TCRdb keeps only in-frame clones here, not all; method: immunoSEQ multiplex PCR. The sample lists about 490,000 clones; 75% to 85% were seen once. Sequenced input: PBMCs. The receptor source for this set is a woman aged 40-49 years in good health. Some clones in this sample may be carry-over from other donors' samples.

V usage is TRBV7-2 and J usage is TRBJ2-2; 7 bases map to TRBD1. In germline, CDR1 is SGHTA, CDR2 FQGNSA. The CDR3 loop spans 14 amino acids. Losses at the gene ends were 2 bases for V and 8 bases for J; bases not matched to a gene: 5. In DNA form, the CDR3 reads TGTGCCAGCAGCTTATCGGGGACAGTTGGGGAGCTGTTTTTT. Amino acid sequence: CASSLSGTVGELFF. Complete variable domain (other parts from reference TRBV7-2 and TRBJ2-2): GAGVSQSPSNKVTEKGKDVELRCDPISGHTALYWYRQSLGQGLEFLIYFQGNSAPDKSGLPSDRFSAERTGGSVSTLTIQRTQQEDSAVYLCASSLSGTVGELFFGEGSRLTVL.

The chain joins TRBV19 to TRBJ1-4; unclear D gene. The CDR3 sequence is 15 residues long. With 2 bases removed from V and 4 bases from J, the gap between germline ends came to 11 bases. Germline lookup yields CDR1 LNHDA and CDR2 SQIVND (reference sequence). The CDR3 sequence: CASSITRHGNEKLFF. CDR3 in DNA: TGTGCCAGTAGTATAACGCGCCACGGTAATGAAAAACTGTTTTTT.

This chain connects TRBV6-1 to TRBJ2-1; 11 bases align to TRBD2. The CDR3 covers 14 residues. V lost 6 bases, J lost 8 bases, and 6 bases stayed unmatched. Germline loops: CDR1 MNHNS, CDR2 SASEGT. CDR3 DNA: TGTGCCAGCAGCACTAGCGGGAGTTTCCATGAGCAGTTCTTC. Its translation: CASSTSGSFHEQFF.

This clone was picked up one time. The chain carries TRBV28 and TRBJ1-2; D call uncertain. The germline gives CDR1 MDHEN, CDR2 SYDVKM. The V end lost 6 bases, the J end lost 1 base, and 12 bases lay between the germline ends. CDR3 length: 14 residues. This chain's CDR3 is CASRPASLNYGYTF. The CDR3 nucleotides are TGTGCCAGCAGACCAGCAAGTCTTAACTATGGCTACACCTTC.

This clone is a singleton in its sample. The chain links TRBV7-9 to TRBJ2-1; D is possibly TRBD2 (6 bases). The CDR3 is 17 amino acids. Deletions cut 1 base from V and 5 bases from J, with 18 bases between. CDR1 SEHNR and CDR2 FQNEAQ come from the germline V gene (reference sequence). The CDR3 DNA reads as TGTGCCAGCAGCTTAGGAGCGAGCGGGTTATACGACAATGAGCAGTTCTTC. Its translation: CASSLGASGLYDNEQFF.

This chain joins TRBV5-4 and TRBJ1-1, with D maybe TRBD1 (5 bases). This CDR3 region has 14 residues. Germline V gene lookup returns CDR1 SGHNT and CDR2 YYREEE (reference sequence). V was trimmed by 2 bases and J by 1 base, leaving 9 bases between them. Here the CDR3 reads CASSFRGGNTEAFF. The CDR3 nucleotides read TGTGCCAGCAGCTTCCGGGGCGGGAACACTGAAGCTTTCTTT.

This chain uses TRBV12-5 with TRBJ2-1; D remains ambiguous. CDR3 length: 11 residues. Looked up from germline, CDR1 is LGHNT and CDR2 is FRNRAP. Trimming left V 4 bases short and J 3 bases short, with 1 base between. The CDR3 sequence: CASGYYNEQFF. DNA for the CDR3: TGTGCTAGTGGTTACTACAATGAGCAGTTCTTC.

This clone occurred once. The chain uses TRBV25-1 and TRBJ2-7; D possibly corresponds to TRBD1 (6 bases). V was cut by 3 bases and J by 0 bases, with 12 bases left in between. The CDR3 totals 15 residues. Germline lookup yields CDR1 MGHDK and CDR2 SYGVNS. The CDR3 DNA sequence: TGTGCCAGCAGTGACCCGGGACAATCCTCCTACGAGCAGTACTTC. Translated, it gives CASSDPGQSSYEQYF.

This chain connects TRBV6-5 to TRBJ1-1; D is unresolved. Germline CDR1 MNHEY, CDR2 SVGAGI. V lost 0 bases to trimming and J lost 1 base, with 9 bases between them. CDR3 size: 15 residues. CDR3: CASSYSAGGNTEAFF. In nucleotides, the CDR3 is TGTGCCAGCAGTTACTCGGCCGGAGGGAACACTGAAGCTTTCTTT.

This chain uses TRBV20-1 with TRBJ2-1; D not certain. Trimming removed 2 bases at V and 6 bases at J, with 5 bases between. This CDR3 spans 11 amino acids. Germline-derived CDR1 and CDR2 are DFQATT and SNEGSKA (reference sequence). Here the CDR3 reads CSARQPNEQFF. CDR3 DNA sequence: TGCAGTGCTAGACAGCCCAATGAGCAGTTCTTC.

The genes are TRBV5-8 and TRBJ1-4; no definite D call. The V gene's germline CDR1 is SGHTS and CDR2 YDEGEE. The CDR3 is 16 amino acids. Deletions cut 2 bases from V and 0 bases from J, with 11 bases between. The CDR3 sequence: CASSFTFGATNEKLFF. CDR3 in DNA: TGTGCCAGCAGCTTCACTTTTGGGGCAACTAATGAAAAACTGTTTTTT.

The rearrangement links TRBV7-8 to TRBJ2-7; D is perhaps TRBD2 (6 bases). The CDR3 length is 15 residues. V was pared by 5 bases and J by 1 base, with 15 bases between. Germline lookup yields CDR1 SGHVS and CDR2 FQNEAQ. This CDR3 reads CASSPRDSNSYEQYF. DNA for the CDR3: TGTGCCAGCAGCCCGCGGGATTCGAATTCCTACGAGCAGTACTTC.

Remarks on this clone: Other DNA sequences in this sample translate to the same CDR3. The chain carries TRBV11-2 and TRBJ2-7; TRBD2 aligns across 7 bases. The CDR3 loop spans 14 amino acids. V was pared by 5 bases and J by 2 bases, with 6 bases of the junction left unmatched. Germline CDR1 SGHAT, CDR2 FQNNGV. CDR3 region: CASSLGRGTYEQYF. The CDR3 nucleotides read TGTGCCAGCAGCCTAGGGCGGGGGACCTACGAGCAGTACTTC.

This clone was counted ten times or more. The chain employs TRBV6-5 and TRBJ2-1; D remains ambiguous. The germline CDR1 and CDR2 sequences are MNHEY and SVGAGI. The V and J ends lost 7 bases and 10 bases respectively, with 14 bases between them. The CDR3 sequence is 12 residues long. The CDR3 DNA follows: TGTGCCAGCACCGACTCGTATGGGGAGCAGTTCTTC. Protein sequence: CASTDSYGEQFF.

This clone has just one count. This sequence may be a read error, since a much larger clone differs from it by one base. The gene calls are TRBV11-2 and TRBJ1-1; D gene uncertain. CDR1 and CDR2 from the germline V gene are SGHAT and FQNNGV. The V and J ends lost 1 base and 7 bases respectively, with 7 bases between them. The CDR3 contains 12 residues. The CDR3 sequence: CASSLVRLEAFF. In DNA form, the CDR3 reads TGTGCCAGCAGCTTAGTAAGGCTTGAAGCTTTCTTT. The variable domain in full, completed from reference TRBV11-2 and TRBJ1-1, reads EAGVAQSPRYKIIEKRQSVAFWCNPISGHATLYWYQQILGQGPKLLIQFQNNGVVDDSQLPKDRFSAERLKGVDSTLKIQPAKLEDSAVYLCASSLVRLEAFFGQGTRLTVV.

The rearrangement joins TRBV5-1 to TRBJ2-1; TRBD2 agrees at 12 bases. Trimming cost V 1 base and J 6 bases; bases outside gene matches: 2. CDR1 and CDR2 from the germline V gene are SGHRS and YFSETQ. The CDR3 is 15 amino acids. CDR3 coding DNA: TGCGCCAGCAGCTTGAGGACTAGCGGGATCAATGAGCAGTTCTTC. Translated, it gives CASSLRTSGINEQFF.

In regard to this clone: A clone one base away is much larger, so this may be a read error. The same CDR3 also results from other DNA sequences found in this sample. The chain uses TRBV14 and TRBJ2-7; D is unresolved. The germline CDR1 and CDR2 sequences are SGHDN and FVKESK. The CDR3 totals 11 residues. Trimming took 1 base from V and 4 from J, leaving 2 bases between them. The CDR3 region is CASSQAYEQYF. CDR3 DNA sequence: TGTGCCAGCAGCCAAGCGTACGAGCAGTACTTC.

In nucleotides, the CDR3 is TGTGCCAGCAGTCCCGCAGGAGAGACCCAGTACTTC. Protein product: CASSPAGETQYF. The gene calls are TRBV6-5 and TRBJ2-5; D uncertain. Per the germline V gene, CDR1 is MNHEY and CDR2 is SVGAGI. Trimming stripped 5 bases from V and 4 bases from J, with 8 bases between. The CDR3 contains 12 residues.

There are many counts of this clone. The chain is built from TRBV4-2 and TRBJ2-1, with TRBD2 matching over 11 bases. The CDR3 extends over 16 amino acids. The junction had 7 bases not matched to a gene; V was cut back by 4 bases and J by 5 bases. CDR1 is LGHNA and CDR2 is YNFKEQ in the germline V gene. CDR3 sequence (DNA): TGTGCCAGCAGCCTTACACCGGGACTAGCGGACAATGAGCAGTTCTTC. As protein: CASSLTPGLADNEQFF.

The chain has TRBV28 and TRBJ2-7; 7 bases are a match to TRBD1. The CDR3 has 15 amino acids. V lost 2 bases and J lost 9; bases outside the gene matches: 13. Germline CDR1 and CDR2: MDHEN and SYDVKM. In DNA, the CDR3 is TGTGCCAGCAGTTTACAGGCAAGGGACAGCTTGGGGCAGTACTTC. Protein: CASSLQARDSLGQYF.

The genes are TRBV9 and TRBJ2-7, with 8 bases that match TRBD2. CDR3 length equals 14 residues. CDR1 and CDR2 (germline): SGDLS, YYNGEE. Germline trimming cut 4 bases from V and 3 bases from J; bases unmatched to any gene: 6. CDR3 loop: CASSLTGTSYEQYF. For the CDR3, the DNA is TGTGCCAGCAGCCTGACCGGGACTAGCTACGAGCAGTACTTC.

The J gene is TRBJ2-2, the V gene TRBV5-1, with 9 bases matching TRBD2. The V and J ends lost 4 bases and 5 bases, in that order; junction bases with no gene match: 6. The CDR3 is 15 residues long. Germline CDR1 and CDR2: SGHRS and YFSETQ. CDR3 in amino acids: CASSISGSRTGELFF. The CDR3 DNA reads as TGCGCCAGCAGCATTAGCGGGAGTCGTACCGGGGAGCTGTTTTTT.

V usage is TRBV7-2 and J usage is TRBJ2-5; 13 positions agree with TRBD2. There are 15 residues in the CDR3. CDR1 is SGHTA and CDR2 is FQGNSA in the germline V gene. V was pared by 4 bases and J by 7 bases, with 6 bases of the junction left unmatched. The CDR3 sequence: CASSWTSGSPATQYF. The DNA of the CDR3 is TGTGCCAGCAGCTGGACTAGCGGGAGCCCAGCGACCCAGTACTTC.

The rearrangement links TRBV6-4 to TRBJ2-3, with a tentative D call TRBD2 (5 bases). Trimming took off 2 bases at V and 6 bases at J, with 15 bases between the two ends. The CDR3 extends over 15 amino acids. Germline V lookup: CDR1 MRHNA, CDR2 SNTAGT. In DNA form, the CDR3 reads TGTGCCAGCAGTGACCTTCGGGGTGGTGTGGATACGCAGTATTTT. Encoded protein: CASSDLRGGVDTQYF.

This sequence joins TRBV27 and TRBJ2-6, with D possibly TRBD1 on 5 matching bases. V was cut by 6 bases and J by 0 bases, with 9 bases left in between. Germline V gene data show CDR1 as MNHEY and CDR2 as SMNVEV (reference sequence). CDR3 length: 15 amino acids. The CDR3 region is CASSGQLSGANVLTF. CDR3 nucleotide sequence: TGTGCCAGCAGCGGACAACTCTCTGGGGCCAACGTCCTGACTTTC.

This chain links TRBV29-1 with TRBJ2-1; 9 positions agree with TRBD2. V dropped 3 bases and J dropped 3; count of bases not matched to a gene: 6. Germline V gene data show CDR1 as SQVTM and CDR2 as ANQGSEA. The CDR3 extends over 15 amino acids. The CDR3 bases are TGCAGCGTTGATCGGCGCGGGAGGGGCTACAATGAGCAGTTCTTC. The encoded protein is CSVDRRGRGYNEQFF.

The chain joins TRBV10-3 to TRBJ2-1; 9 bases map to TRBD2. With V trimmed by 2 bases and J by 4 bases, 9 bases remained unmatched. CDR1 and CDR2 (germline): ENHRY, SYGVKD. The CDR3 sequence is 17 residues long. The CDR3, as DNA: TGTGCCATCAGTGAGACGGCGCGGGAGGGTGATTACAATGAGCAGTTCTTC. Protein product: CAISETAREGDYNEQFF.